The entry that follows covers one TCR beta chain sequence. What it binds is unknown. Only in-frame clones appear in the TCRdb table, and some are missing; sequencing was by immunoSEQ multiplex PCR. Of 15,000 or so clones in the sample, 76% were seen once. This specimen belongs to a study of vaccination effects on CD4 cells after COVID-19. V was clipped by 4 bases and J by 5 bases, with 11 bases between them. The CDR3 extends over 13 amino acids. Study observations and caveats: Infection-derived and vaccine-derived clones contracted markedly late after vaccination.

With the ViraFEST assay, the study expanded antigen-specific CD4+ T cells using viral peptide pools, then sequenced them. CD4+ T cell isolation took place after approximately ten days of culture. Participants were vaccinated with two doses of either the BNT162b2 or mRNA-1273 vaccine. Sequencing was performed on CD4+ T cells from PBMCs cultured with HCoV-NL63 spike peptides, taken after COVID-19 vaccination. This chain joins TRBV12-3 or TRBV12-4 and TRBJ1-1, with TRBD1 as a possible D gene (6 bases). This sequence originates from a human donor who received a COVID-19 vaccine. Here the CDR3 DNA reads TGTGCCAGCAGTTCTGACAGGCAGACTGAAGCTTTCTTT. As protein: CASSSDRQTEAFF.